This note documents a single T cell receptor beta chain sequence. Its matching antigen is unknown. This specimen belongs to a study of a mutant IDH1 vaccine in newly diagnosed glioma. Looking at the study overall: Eight vaccine doses were administered to patients at weeks 1, 3, 5, 7, 11, 15, 19 and 23. Before enrollment, the patients had been treated with radiotherapy alone, temozolomide alone, or both together. Most of them had received both.

Measured with immunoSEQ multiplex PCR; TCRdb has only the in-frame clones, and not every one. The sample records tens of thousands of clones, approximately 80% being singletons. Regarding the study as a whole: The authors found pseudoprogression apparently unrelated to changes in top peripheral T cell clonotypes.

CDR3 length: 15 residues. From germline, CDR1 is ENHRY and CDR2 SYGVKD. V was trimmed by 0 bases and J by 14 bases, leaving 17 bases between them. The time point is: week 5, during vaccination. Every vaccination contained 300 ug of the mutant IDH1 20-mer peptide and was paired with topical imiquimod. The sample was PBMCs, taken from a glioma patient whose treatment included an IDH1 peptide vaccine. This clonotype was obtained from a man aged 40-49 years with glioma. Some clones in this sample may be carry-over from other donors' samples. V usage is TRBV10-3 and J usage is TRBJ1-6; D remains unclear. In DNA form, the CDR3 reads TGTGCCATCAGTGAGTCAGGGCAGGCAGAGGCAGCCCTCCACTTT. This codes for CAISESGQAEAALHF.